This record covers a single T cell receptor (beta chain). Its antigen has not been determined. Per-nucleotide qualities are absent, and no much larger clonotype sits a single base away. The method was the immunoSEQ multiplex PCR assay. For the multiplex PCR, a mixture combining 60 forward primers for TCR Vbeta segments and 13 reverse primers for TCR Jbeta segments was used. A multiplex PCR assay on genomic DNA amplified the CDR3 region of rearranged TCR beta genes. On the Illumina HiSeq System, the amplified TCR beta libraries were sequenced as 87-base-pair reads. Regarding the original processing steps: A later analysis counted approximately 76 million unique TCR beta chains across the roughly 700 repertoires, and some 11 million of these chains were shared by at least two donors. To remove PCR and sequencing errors, raw reads were error-corrected and collapsed into unique sequences using a nearest-neighbor algorithm that merged closely related sequences. CDR3 sequences were aligned to IMGT reference sequences to assign V, D and J gene segments. Each retained sequence needed at least a six-nucleotide match to both a V gene segment and a J gene segment. Rearrangements were called productive when the CDR3 lacked stop codons and stayed in frame with V and J; all others were non-productive. Following IMGT convention, CDR3 was defined as the stretch from the second conserved V-encoded cysteine up to the conserved J-encoded phenylalanine. In an earlier analysis of some 550 of the donors, sequences lacking an unambiguous match to a single V gene segment were excluded. An earlier analysis of 550 to 650 of the donors classified V segments as functional when productive rearrangements were above 56.7% and as segregating when the standard deviation between donors was above 5%. A statistical classification framework was built for diagnosing cytomegalovirus status from the catalog of TCR beta chain sequences. A later analysis assigned V and J genes by comparing TCR nucleotide sequences with IMGT/GENE-DB human TR gene sequences. Using the TCRdist pipeline, a later analysis assigned CDR3 sequences along with most-parsimonious VDJ recombination scenarios. In a later analysis, every TCR beta chain was defined by the combination of its CDR3 amino acid sequence and its V-gene family, and reads without a unique V-gene family were dropped. In a later analysis, approximately 640 highly shared, low-generation-probability nucleotide sequences were removed to address suspected cross-contamination and a sequencing artifact. For each public chain, a later analysis derived a clonal expansion index from normalized ranks of inferred template counts within each repertoire. In a later analysis, generation probabilities were computed using a VDJ recombination model fitted to out-of-frame rearrangements, and the results were checked against IGoR. In a later analysis, hypergeometric tests were used to score TCR-TCR, TCR-HLA and TCR-CMV co-occurrence, with a repertoire-size bias correction applied to TCR pairs. To estimate false discovery rates, a later analysis permuted the HLA or CMV assignments 20 times. A later analysis grouped co-occurring TCRs with DBSCAN, adding TCRdist sequence similarity when clustering within HLA-allele-positive subsets. Co-occurrence clustering excluded repertoires with fewer than 30,000 or more than 120,000 public chains, plus five with anomalous nucleotide sharing. TCRdb provides this immuneACCESS table in a form limited to in-frame rearrangements. Some clones are lacking; in checked studies, under half of them reflect an unresolved V gene, and why the rest are absent is not known. That table supplies the V and J calls and clone size; D and trimming were determined from the DNA. This sample comprises about 67,000 clones, about two thirds of them detected only once. The biggest ten clones account for roughly 2.1% of the sample.

This specimen belongs to a study of cytomegalovirus exposure and HLA in healthy donors (dated by TCRdb to 2016 to 2017). General notes on the study: An earlier analysis of some 550 of the donors reported about 250 Gb of sequence data and roughly 110 million unique TCR beta sequences from some 180 million T cells. Approximately 300 gigabases of sequencing data and 70 million to 95 million unique TCR sequences made up an early release that covered approximately 620 HLA-typed donors. The genetic ancestry cluster associated with self-reported Caucasian donors included roughly four fifths of the 300 to 400 genotyped donors. The study aimed to test whether cataloging public T cell receptors could reveal signatures of past pathogen exposure. The study used immunosequencing to profile the T cell repertoires of some 600 subjects and linked those repertoires to cytomegalovirus serostatus. Besides the first cohort of around 700 subjects, a separate validation cohort made up of 120 different subjects was used. The study combined high-throughput TCR immunosequencing, statistical association of individual TCRs with disease status, and machine learning to predict cytomegalovirus infection status. To study patterns of TCR occurrence, a later analysis re-analyzed previously published TCR beta repertoires from hundreds of donors and added high-resolution HLA genotyping. The later analysis used no new phenotypic data to find candidate immune exposures, relying instead on TCR beta sequences and their occurrence across donors. To decide whether each TCR beta V gene segment behaved as functional or pseudogenic, an earlier analysis of several hundred of the donors relied on high-throughput TCR beta sequencing. Alongside the repertoire data, information on donor age, sex, ethnicity and CMV serostatus was compiled. In a later genetic analysis, genome-wide SNP genotypes for about 65% of the roughly 700 donors were used, and that subset was treated as a discovery cohort. Every repertoire in the discovery cohort had been generated on one and the same sequencing platform. HLA typing covered class I and class II loci at four-digit resolution. The number of typed donors differed by locus: about 620-630 for A, B, C, DRB1 and DQB1; 522 for DQA1; 606 for DPA1; and 400 to 480 for DPB1. Roughly 5 DR-DQ haplotypes were treated as single units for association and clustering because of strong linkage in the cohort. Among a few hundred genotyped donors of the cohort, an average of about 240,000 unique TCR beta nucleotide sequences were sequenced per donor, around a sixth of them non-productive.

The cohort comprised fewer than 750 healthy bone marrow donors. At the time of sampling, every cohort member was nominally healthy, though immune exposures that went unrecorded were likely present. The donor was CMV seronegative and belonged to the group of over 300 seronegative cohort members. Every donor gave a peripheral blood sample, and the peripheral blood mononuclear cells from that sample were used for TCR beta sequencing. The Qiagen DNeasy Blood Extraction Kit was used to extract genomic DNA from the blood cell samples. The CDR3 contains 15 residues, cysteine and phenylalanine counted. Kept here is only the CDR3 DNA, which spans 45 bases and is read in frame from base 1. V and J are truncated by 0 bases and 6 bases respectively, leaving an intervening sequence of 12 bases. CDR1 and CDR2 are read off the germline V gene (reference sequence) as LNHDA and SQIVND. On the study overall, not on this receptor specifically: This cohort had only TCR beta chains sequenced, and the lack of alpha or paired-chain data limited which features could be detected. The study gave a list of 150 to 200 TCR beta chains associated with cytomegalovirus. According to a later analysis, most CMV-associated TCR beta chains appeared to be HLA-restricted, and the HLA associations seemed to be driven largely by CMV exposure. Roughly uniform sequencing depth across donors was assumed in presence/absence analyses, although this assumption may not hold. The authors suggested that the approach could potentially be generalized to other disease states and immunological phenotypes. A later analysis found that TCR association rates varied across HLA loci, with DRB1 alleles showing the most associated TCRs and HLA-C alleles the fewest. When HLA alleles, especially DR and DQ, strongly co-occurred, TCR associations were difficult to assign to individual alleles. A few of the identified cytomegalovirus-associated TCR beta chains were confirmed in vitro to be specific for cytomegalovirus antigens. A cluster of highly shared sequence variants was judged likely to be a technical artifact of the sequencing pipeline. In a later genetic analysis, a missense DCLRE1C variant was associated with V-gene and J-gene trimming of TCR beta chains, and the association was replicated in an independent cohort. HLA typing was unavailable for some donors at each locus, so association tests used only the typed subset. For the cohort, immune exposure information was limited to CMV serostatus. A later analysis found that HLA-associated TCR beta chains were more clonally expanded and had lower generation probabilities than equally common non-associated chains. Roughly 17 rarely observed V segments, including chromosome 9 orphons, were excluded from the earlier analysis of some 590 of the donors because counts were too low. Linkage disequilibrium might explain the correlated functional status among segregating V segments, but an unknown experimental factor could not be ruled out. In a later analysis, 15,000 to 20,000 TCR beta sequences were associated with specific HLA alleles at a false discovery rate of 0.05. A further reported finding was that TCR beta sequences accurately predicted the HLA-A and HLA-B alleles for most subjects in the first cohort. The 87-base-pair reads could not distinguish some IMGT-functional V segments, including TRBV6-2 and TRBV6-3, so those segments were excluded. Most TCR sequences were observed very rarely across donors, whereas some public TCRs were present in many individuals. A later genetic analysis reported fewer N-insertions in productive TCRs among donors in an Asian-associated ancestry cluster than the roughly 700-donor mean. The classifier was reported to diagnose cytomegalovirus status with high specificity and sensitivity in both the original and validation cohorts. An earlier analysis of approximately 590 of the donors showed that most TCR beta V segments appeared in productive rearrangements either about 87% or about 30% of the time, which broadly matched IMGT annotations. Several of the top co-occurrence clusters appeared to be linked to parvovirus B19, influenza, CMV and Epstein-Barr virus, according to a later analysis.

The V and J segments used are TRBV19 and TRBJ2-1; the D gene cannot be resolved reliably. Sequencing was done on a sample of PBMCs. The TCR sequence derives from a woman younger than 45 in good health and CMV-seronegative. The DNA sequence reads TGTGCCAGTAGTATAGAGGGCCCCCCCCTCAATGAGCAGTTCTTC. Translation gives CASSIEGPPLNEQFF.